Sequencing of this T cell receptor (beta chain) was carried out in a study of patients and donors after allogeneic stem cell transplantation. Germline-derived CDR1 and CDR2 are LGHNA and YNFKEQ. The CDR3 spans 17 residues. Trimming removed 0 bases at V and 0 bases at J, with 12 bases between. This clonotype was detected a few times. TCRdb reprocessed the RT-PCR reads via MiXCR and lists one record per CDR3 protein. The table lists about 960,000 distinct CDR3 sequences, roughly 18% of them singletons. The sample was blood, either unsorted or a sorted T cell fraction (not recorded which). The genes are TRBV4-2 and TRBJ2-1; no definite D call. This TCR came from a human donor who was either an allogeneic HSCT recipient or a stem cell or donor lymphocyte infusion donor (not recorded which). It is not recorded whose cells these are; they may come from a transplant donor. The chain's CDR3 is CASSQDPIAASYNEQFF. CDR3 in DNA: TGTGCCAGCAGCCAAGATCCGATCGCGGCCTCCTACAATGAGCAGTTCTTC.